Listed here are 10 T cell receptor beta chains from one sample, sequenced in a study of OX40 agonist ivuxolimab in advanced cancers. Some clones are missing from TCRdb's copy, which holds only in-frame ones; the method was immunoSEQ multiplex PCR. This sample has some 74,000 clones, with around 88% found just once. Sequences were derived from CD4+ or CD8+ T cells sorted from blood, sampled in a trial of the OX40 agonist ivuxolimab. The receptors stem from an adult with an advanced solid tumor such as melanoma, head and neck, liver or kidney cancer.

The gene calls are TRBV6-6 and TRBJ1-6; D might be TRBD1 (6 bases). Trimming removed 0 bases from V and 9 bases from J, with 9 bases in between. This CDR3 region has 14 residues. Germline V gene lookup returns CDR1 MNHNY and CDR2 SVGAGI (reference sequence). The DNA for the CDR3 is TGTGCCAGCAGTTACTCCGGGGGCGCTTCACCCCTCCACTTT. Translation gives CASSYSGGASPLHF.

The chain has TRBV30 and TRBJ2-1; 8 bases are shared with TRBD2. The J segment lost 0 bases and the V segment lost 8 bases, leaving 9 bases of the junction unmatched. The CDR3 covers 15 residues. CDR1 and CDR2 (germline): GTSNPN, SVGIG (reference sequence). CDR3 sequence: CASIAGSSSYNEQFF. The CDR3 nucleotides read TGTGCCAGTATAGCGGGATCTAGCTCCTACAATGAGCAGTTCTTC.

The CDR3 DNA sequence: TGTGCCAGCAGCCGAACTATAGCGGGGGACTACGAGCAGTACTTC. As protein: CASSRTIAGDYEQYF. The chain links TRBV7-9 to TRBJ2-7; TRBD2 matches 9 bases. The germline V gene encodes CDR1 SEHNR and CDR2 FQNEAQ (reference sequence). The CDR3 contains 15 residues. V shed 5 bases, J shed 3 bases, and the junction held 8 bases outside the gene matches.

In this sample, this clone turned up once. The CDR3 DNA is TGTGCCTGGAGTGTACCGGGGGGCGGTGTAGGCTACACCTTC. It yields the protein CAWSVPGGGVGYTF. The chain uses TRBV30 and TRBJ1-2, with D perhaps TRBD1 (6 bases). V lost 0 bases and J lost 8, with 16 bases in between. The CDR3 runs to 14 residues. Germline V gene data show CDR1 as GTSNPN and CDR2 as SVGIG (reference sequence).

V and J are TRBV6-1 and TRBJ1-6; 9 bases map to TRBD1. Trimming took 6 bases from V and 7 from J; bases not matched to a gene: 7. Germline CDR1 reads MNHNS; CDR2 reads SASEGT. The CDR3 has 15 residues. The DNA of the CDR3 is TGTGCCAGCAGGGATCTACAGGGGGCAAATTCACCCCTCCACTTT. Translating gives CASRDLQGANSPLHF.

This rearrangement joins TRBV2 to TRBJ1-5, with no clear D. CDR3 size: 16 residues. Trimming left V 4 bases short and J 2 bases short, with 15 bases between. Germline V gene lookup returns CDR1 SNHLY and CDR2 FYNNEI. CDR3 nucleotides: TGTGCCAGCAGTGGCTTAGGGTCGGGAGGCAATCAGCCCCAGCATTTT. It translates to CASSGLGSGGNQPQHF.

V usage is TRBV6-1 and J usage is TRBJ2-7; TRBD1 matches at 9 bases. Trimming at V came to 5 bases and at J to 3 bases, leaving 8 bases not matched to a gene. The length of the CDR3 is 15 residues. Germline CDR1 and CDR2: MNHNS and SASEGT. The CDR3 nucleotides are TGTGCCAGCAGTCCTTCCGGGACAGGGAGCTACGAGCAGTACTTC. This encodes CASSPSGTGSYEQYF.

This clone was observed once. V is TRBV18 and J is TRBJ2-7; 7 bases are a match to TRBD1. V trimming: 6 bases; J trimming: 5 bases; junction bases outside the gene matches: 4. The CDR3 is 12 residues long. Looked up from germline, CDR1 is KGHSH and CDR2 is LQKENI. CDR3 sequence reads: CASSRDRDEQYF. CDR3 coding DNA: TGTGCCAGCTCCCGGGACAGAGACGAGCAGTACTTC.

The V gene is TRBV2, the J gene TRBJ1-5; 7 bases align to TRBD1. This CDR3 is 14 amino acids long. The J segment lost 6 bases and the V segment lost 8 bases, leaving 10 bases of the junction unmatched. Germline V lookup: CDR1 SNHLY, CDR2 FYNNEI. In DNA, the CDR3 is TGTGCCAGCGGACCGGACAGGACGGTTCAGCCCCAGCATTTT. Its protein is CASGPDRTVQPQHF.

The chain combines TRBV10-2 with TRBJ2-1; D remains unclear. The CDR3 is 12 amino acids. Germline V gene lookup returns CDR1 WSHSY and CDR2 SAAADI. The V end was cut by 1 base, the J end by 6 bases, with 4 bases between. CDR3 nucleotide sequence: TGCGCCAGCAGTGAGTGGGGCAATGAGCAGTTCTTC. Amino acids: CASSEWGNEQFF.